This T cell receptor beta chain is from a study of shared clonotypes between healthy human individuals. The assay was immunoSEQ multiplex PCR, and TCRdb's table has in-frame clones only and misses some. The table records roughly 2,300,000 clones, 80% to 95% of them present only once. Study results and caveats: Non-shared clonotypes were found to have lower generation probabilities than the clonotypes that were shared by all four of the sorted-subset donors.

As to this clone: Its antigen is as yet unknown.

The CDR3 is 19 amino acids. V lost 2 bases, J lost 7 bases, and 17 bases stayed unmatched. CDR1 SGHVS and CDR2 FQNEAQ come from the germline V gene. The receptor was isolated from a man aged 18 to 35 in good health. Some clones in this sample may be carry-over from other donors' samples. V and J are TRBV7-8 and TRBJ1-5; 10 bases fit TRBD1. The specimen was naive CD4+ T cells from PBMCs. Subset given: CD45RA+ positively selected. The CDR3 reads CASSLIQTRQGARGQPQHF. In nucleotides, the CDR3 is TGTGCCAGCAGCTTAATTCAGACCCGACAGGGGGCGCGGGGGCAGCCCCAGCATTTT. The entire variable domain, with the rest obtained from reference TRBV7-8 and TRBJ1-5, is as follows: GAGVSQSPRYKVAKRGQDVALRCDPISGHVSLFWYQQALGQGPEFLTYFQNEAQLDKSGLPSDRFFAERPEGSVSTLKIQRTQQEDSAVYLCASSLIQTRQGARGQPQHFGDGTRLSIL.